These 23 T cell receptor beta chains originate from one sample sequenced in a study of T-cell memory formation after mild COVID-19. In TCRdb, the 5' RACE reads were re-called with MiXCR into one record per CDR3 protein. This table has hundreds of thousands of distinct CDR3 sequences, about 20% appearing once. Sequenced input: PBMCs or a T cell subset sorted from them (not recorded which). These receptors all come from an adult woman who had mild COVID-19 (a few samples of this study predate the infection). Cell type and time point are not known.

In this sample, this clonotype turned up a few times. This chain links TRBV20-1 with TRBJ2-3; 10 bases are shared with TRBD1. The CDR3 contains 15 residues. Germline trimming cut 8 bases from V and 5 bases from J; bases unmatched to any gene: 13. Germline values: CDR1 DFQATT, CDR2 SNEGSKA (reference sequence). The CDR3 nucleotides read TGCAGTTCCGCGATCCTGGGGACAGGGGTAGATACGCAGTATTTT. Translation: CSSAILGTGVDTQYF.

This clonotype was observed a handful of times. The genes are TRBV6-1 and TRBJ2-7, with TRBD1 matching over 7 bases. V lost 2 bases to trimming and J lost 3 bases; unmatched junction nucleotides: 7. The CDR3 loop spans 15 amino acids. Per germline, CDR1 MNHNS and CDR2 SASEGT. The CDR3 reads CASSEIWDSRYEQYF. The CDR3 DNA follows: TGTGCCAGCAGTGAAATCTGGGACAGCCGCTACGAGCAGTACTTC.

The genes are TRBV6-5 and TRBJ2-7, with D maybe TRBD2 (6 bases). Trimming cost V 5 bases and J 7 bases, with 15 bases left between them. There are 13 residues in the CDR3. The germline V gene has CDR1 MNHEY and CDR2 SVGAGI. The CDR3, as DNA: TGTGCCAGCAGTATCACACACGGGGGAGAGCAGTACTTC. It is translated as CASSITHGGEQYF.

This clonotype was seen only a few times. The chain employs TRBV4-2 and TRBJ2-7, with D possibly matching TRBD2 (5 bases). CDR3 size: 15 residues. The V end was cut by 5 bases, the J end by 3 bases, with 17 bases between. Germline V gives CDR1 LGHNA, CDR2 YNFKEQ. The CDR3 here is CASSSSPSGDYEQYF. The CDR3 DNA follows: TGTGCCAGCAGCTCCTCCCCGAGCGGTGACTACGAGCAGTACTTC.

This chain links TRBV12-3 or TRBV12-4 with TRBJ1-5; no clear D gene. The germline V and J ends were trimmed by 3 bases and 5 bases, with 8 bases remaining between them. This CDR3 spans 13 amino acids. The CDR3 region has the DNA TGTGCCAGCAGTTTTGGGGTCCATCAGCCCCAGCATTTT. It specifies CASSFGVHQPQHF.

This clonotype was detected only a few times. This rearrangement joins TRBV7-3 to TRBJ2-7; perhaps TRBD2 as D (6 bases). The CDR3 runs 15 residues. In germline, CDR1 is SGHTA, CDR2 FQGTGA. Trimming removed 5 bases from V and 0 bases from J, with 14 bases in between. Here the CDR3 DNA reads TGTGCCAGCAGCCCCGGGGCGGGACCCTCCTACGAGCAGTACTTC. Protein: CASSPGAGPSYEQYF.

This clonotype was detected only a few times. The chain employs TRBV2 and TRBJ2-3; 9 nucleotides agree with TRBD2. Germline V gives CDR1 SNHLY, CDR2 FYNNEI. With V trimmed by 2 bases and J by 2 bases, 2 bases remained unmatched. This CDR3 has 15 amino acids. The CDR3 sequence: CASSESGGITDTQYF. CDR3 nucleotide sequence: TGTGCCAGCAGTGAAAGCGGGGGGATCACAGATACGCAGTATTTT. Looking up the rest from reference TRBV2 and TRBJ2-3 gives the full variable domain: EPEVTQTPSHQVTQMGQEVILRCVPISNHLYFYWYRQILGQKVEFLVSFYNNEISEKSEIFDDQFSVERPDGSNFTLKIRSTKLEDSAMYFCASSESGGITDTQYFGPGTRLTVL.

A few counts support this clonotype. The J gene is TRBJ2-7, the V gene TRBV12-3 or TRBV12-4, with 9 nucleotides matching TRBD2. The CDR3 loop spans 16 amino acids. V lost 5 bases, J lost 1 base, and 9 bases stayed unmatched. This CDR3 reads CASSPLGSGGSYEQYF. The CDR3, as DNA: TGTGCCAGCAGTCCGCTTGGTAGCGGGGGATCCTACGAGCAGTACTTC.

This clonotype was seen more than once but under ten times. The chain employs TRBV7-9 and TRBJ2-5; 11 bases fit TRBD2. Trimming took 5 bases from V and 1 from J; bases not matched to a gene: 9. The germline CDR1 and CDR2 sequences are SEHNR and FQNEAQ (reference sequence). The CDR3 covers 17 residues. The CDR3 DNA reads as TGTGCCAGCAGCCAATTCACTAGCGGGAGTTTCCAAGAGACCCAGTACTTC. This translates into CASSQFTSGSFQETQYF.

The chain joins TRBV7-9 to TRBJ2-7, with 8 bases that match TRBD2. Trimming took 8 bases from V and 5 from J; bases not matched to a gene: 11. CDR1 SEHNR and CDR2 FQNEAQ come from the germline V gene (reference sequence). The CDR3 contains 14 residues. The CDR3 sequence: CASRTSGVGNEQYF. CDR3 in DNA: TGTGCCAGCCGCACTAGCGGAGTGGGGAACGAGCAGTACTTC.

The V and J genes are TRBV25-1 and TRBJ2-2; 7 nucleotides match TRBD1. Per germline, CDR1 MGHDK and CDR2 SYGVNS. Trimming removed 8 bases from V and 1 base from J; junction bases left unmatched: 7. The CDR3 is 15 amino acids. The DNA for the CDR3 is TGTGCCAGCGTCTGGGACAGAGGGAACACCGGGGAGCTGTTTTTT. Amino acid sequence: CASVWDRGNTGELFF.

The chain carries TRBV25-1 and TRBJ2-5; no clear D gene. Germline values: CDR1 MGHDK, CDR2 SYGVNS. V was clipped by 3 bases and J by 1 base, with 15 bases between them. This CDR3 contains 16 residues. CDR3 DNA: TGTGCCAGCAGTGACCAGGCTCAGGTCAGCCAAGAGACCCAGTACTTC. It translates to CASSDQAQVSQETQYF.

This clonotype was seen ten or more times. CDR3 bases: TGTGCCAGCAGGGACAGGGGAAGGAACACTGAAGCTTTCTTT. It is translated as CASRDRGRNTEAFF. The chain recombines TRBV3-1 with TRBJ1-1; 9 bases map to TRBD1. Germline V gene data show CDR1 as LGHDT and CDR2 as YNNKEL (reference sequence). The trim removed 6 bases at V and 1 base at J, leaving 3 bases unmatched. This CDR3 comprises 14 residues.

This clonotype was picked up a small number of times. V and J are TRBV7-2 and TRBJ2-7; TRBD2 matches 8 bases. Per germline, CDR1 SGHTA and CDR2 FQGNSA. CDR3 length equals 19 residues. The ends lost 0 bases at V and 4 bases at J; junction bases unmatched: 17. This CDR3 reads CASSLAQTPEERGIYEQYF. As DNA, the CDR3 is TGTGCCAGCAGCTTAGCCCAGACGCCCGAGGAGCGGGGGATTTACGAGCAGTACTTC.

This clonotype was found a few times. The V and J genes are TRBV7-2 and TRBJ2-1; 7 positions agree with TRBD1. Germline V gives CDR1 SGHTA, CDR2 FQGNSA. The V gene end was trimmed by 5 bases and the J gene end by 4 bases; junction bases not matched to a gene: 5. This CDR3 region has 14 residues. The CDR3 DNA sequence: TGTGCCAGCAGCGGGGACAGCTATTACAATGAGCAGTTCTTC. As protein: CASSGDSYYNEQFF. The whole variable domain, filled in from reference TRBV7-2 and TRBJ2-1, reads GAGVSQSPSNKVTEKGKDVELRCDPISGHTALYWYRQSLGQGLEFLIYFQGNSAPDKSGLPSDRFSAERTGGSVSTLTIQRTQQEDSAVYLCASSGDSYYNEQFFGPGTRLTVL.

There are a few counts of this clonotype. The chain links TRBV18 to TRBJ1-5, with D perhaps TRBD1 (6 bases). Trimming pared 2 bases from V and 6 bases from J, leaving 8 bases between. Germline-derived CDR1 and CDR2 are KGHSH and LQKENI. CDR3 length equals 13 residues. The CDR3 spells CASSPTTGQPQHF. For the CDR3, the DNA is TGTGCCAGCTCACCAACGACAGGTCAGCCCCAGCATTTT. The variable domain in full, with the rest retrieved from reference TRBV18 and TRBJ1-5, is NAGVMQNPRHLVRRRGQEARLRCSPMKGHSHVYWYRQLPEEGLKFMVYLQKENIIDESGMPKERFSAEFPKEGPSILRIQQVVRGDSAAYFCASSPTTGQPQHFGDGTRLSIL.

The chain has TRBV4-2 and TRBJ2-4; TRBD2 aligns across 11 bases. CDR1 and CDR2 (germline): LGHNA, YNFKEQ. CDR3 length: 19 residues. V lost 2 bases to trimming and J lost 0 bases; unmatched junction nucleotides: 9. The CDR3 DNA sequence: TGTGCCAGCAGCCAACCCCTAGCGGGGGGACGGCTAGCCAAAAACATTCAGTACTTC. This sequence encodes CASSQPLAGGRLAKNIQYF.

This clonotype was counted a few times. V is TRBV12-3 or TRBV12-4 and J is TRBJ1-5; no definite D call. This CDR3 is built from 15 residues. V lost 3 bases, J lost 0 bases, and 9 bases lay in between. The CDR3 spells CASSFGINSNQPQHF. The CDR3 DNA reads TGTGCCAGCAGTTTTGGCATTAATAGCAATCAGCCCCAGCATTTT.

This clonotype occurred a few times. CDR3 in DNA: TGTGCCAGCAGCCCCACGGGACAGAAGGCTTTCTTT. Its translation is CASSPTGQKAFF. The gene calls are TRBV11-3 and TRBJ1-1; 7 positions match TRBD1. CDR1 is SGHNT and CDR2 is YENEEA in the germline V gene. The CDR3 spans 12 residues. Trimming at V came to 5 bases and at J to 11 bases, leaving 8 bases not matched to a gene.

The table lists this clonotype with a few counts. This chain links TRBV7-9 with TRBJ2-5, with TRBD2 identical over 10 bases. CDR1 and CDR2 from the germline V gene are SEHNR and FQNEAQ (reference sequence). The CDR3 runs to 17 residues. The trim removed 5 bases at V and 1 base at J, leaving 10 bases unmatched. The CDR3 is CASSPGASGGFQETQYF. DNA for the CDR3: TGTGCCAGCAGCCCCGGCGCTAGCGGGGGTTTCCAAGAGACCCAGTACTTC.

This clonotype occurred a few times. This chain uses TRBV7-6 with TRBJ2-1, with D unresolved. Between the trimmed V and J ends, which lost 5 bases and 3 bases, there was a span of 8 bases. CDR3 length: 13 amino acids. Looked up from germline, CDR1 is SGHVS and CDR2 is FNYEAQ. CDR3 coding DNA: TGTGCCAGCAGCCAAGGGATCTACAATGAGCAGTTCTTC. Translated, it gives CASSQGIYNEQFF.

The V and J genes are TRBV5-1 and TRBJ1-5; TRBD1 matches 11 bases. With 1 base clipped from V and 7 bases from J, the junction kept 7 bases outside the gene matches. CDR1 and CDR2 from the germline V gene are SGHRS and YFSETQ. The CDR3 length is 16 residues. The CDR3 protein is CASSLSGTGGGQPQHF. CDR3 DNA sequence: TGCGCCAGCAGCTTGTCCGGGACAGGGGGTGGCCAGCCCCAGCATTTT. Complete variable domain (other parts from reference TRBV5-1 and TRBJ1-5): KAGVTQTPRYLIKTRGQQVTLSCSPISGHRSVSWYQQTPGQGLQFLFEYFSETQRNKGNFPGRFSGRQFSNSRSEMNVSTLELGDSALYLCASSLSGTGGGQPQHFGDGTRLSIL.

The chain uses TRBV4-1 and TRBJ2-2; D possibly matches TRBD1 or TRBD2 (6 bases each). Trimming left V 5 bases short and J 0 bases short, with 16 bases between. This CDR3 has 17 residues. Looked up from germline, CDR1 is MGHRA and CDR2 is YSYEKL. The CDR3 reads CASSYRGGPTNTGELFF. The CDR3 DNA reads as TGCGCCAGCAGCTATCGAGGGGGGCCCACGAACACCGGGGAGCTGTTTTTT.